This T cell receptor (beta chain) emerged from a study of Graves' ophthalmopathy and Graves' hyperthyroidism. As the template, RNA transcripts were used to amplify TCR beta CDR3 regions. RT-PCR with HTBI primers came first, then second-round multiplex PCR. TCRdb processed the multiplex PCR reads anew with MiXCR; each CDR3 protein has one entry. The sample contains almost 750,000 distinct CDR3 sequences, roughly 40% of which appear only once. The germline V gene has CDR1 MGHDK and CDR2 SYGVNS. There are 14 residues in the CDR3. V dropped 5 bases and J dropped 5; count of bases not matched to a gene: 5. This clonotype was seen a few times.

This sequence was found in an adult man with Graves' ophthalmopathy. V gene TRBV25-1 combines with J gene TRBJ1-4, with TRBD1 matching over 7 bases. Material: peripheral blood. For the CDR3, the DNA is TGTGCCAGCAGTTGGACAGGCCTAAATGAAAAACTGTTTTTT. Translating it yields CASSWTGLNEKLFF.